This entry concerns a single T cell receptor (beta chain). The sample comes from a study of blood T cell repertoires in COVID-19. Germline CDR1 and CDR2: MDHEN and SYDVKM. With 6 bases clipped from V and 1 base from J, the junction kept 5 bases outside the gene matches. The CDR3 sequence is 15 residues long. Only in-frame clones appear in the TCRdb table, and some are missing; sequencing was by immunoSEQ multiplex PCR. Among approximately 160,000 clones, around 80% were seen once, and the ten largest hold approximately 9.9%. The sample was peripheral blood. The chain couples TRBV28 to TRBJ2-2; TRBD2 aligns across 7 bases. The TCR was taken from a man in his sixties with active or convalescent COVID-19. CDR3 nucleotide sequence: TGTGCCAGCAGGGTTAGCGGGCTGAACACCGGGGAGCTGTTTTTT. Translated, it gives CASRVSGLNTGELFF.